Below, one T cell receptor (beta chain) is given with its context. Its antigen is currently unknown. This sample was taken from a study of a mutant IDH1 vaccine in newly diagnosed glioma. Study-wide results and caveats: The vaccine induced immune responses, and these occurred in around 93% of patients. Apparently, pseudoprogression bore no relation to changes among the top peripheral T cell clonotypes.

The time point: week 23, last vaccination. The content of each vaccine dose was 300 ug of mutant IDH1 20-mer peptide, and topical imiquimod accompanied it. Using immunoSEQ multiplex PCR, the repertoire was profiled, and TCRdb retains in-frame clones only, with some absent. This repertoire shows some 33,000 clones, around 89% found once; its top ten account for around 2.4%. The CDR3 contains 14 residues. Germline V gives CDR1 LNHDA, CDR2 SQIVND (reference sequence). Trimming left V 0 bases short and J 2 bases short, with 8 bases between. V usage is TRBV19 and J usage is TRBJ2-7; weak D call: TRBD1 (6 bases). This material consisted of PBMCs, taken from a glioma patient whose treatment included an IDH1 peptide vaccine. The source is a man between 40 and 49 years old with glioma. The CDR3 coding sequence is TGTGCCAGTAGTATAGACAGGGGCCCCTACGAGCAGTACTTC. It specifies CASSIDRGPYEQYF.